The TCR beta chain under discussion was sequenced for a study of graft-versus-host responses after intestinal transplantation (dated by TCRdb to the early 2020s). About the investigation overall: Recipients received multivisceral, liver-intestinal, or isolated intestinal transplants. To identify alloreactive clones, pre-transplant mixed lymphocyte reaction products were sequenced and then compared with unstimulated pre-transplant donor and recipient T cells. Instead of going to the commercial service, samples from three later patients were sequenced in-house on an Illumina MiSeq and processed with MiXCR. Bulk TCR-beta CDR3 sequencing was used to track graft-versus-host and host-versus-graft alloreactive T cell clones in the graft, circulation and bone marrow after intestinal transplantation. Of the roughly 25 intestinal transplant recipients enrolled in the cohort, one of whom was a retransplant, a few patients without pretransplant specimens were excluded. Every recipient was given anti-thymocyte globulin induction, followed by around three years of maintenance tacrolimus and steroids. A peak of at least 4% donor T cells among recipient peripheral blood mononuclear cells was the definition used for donor T cell macrochimerism.

What the authors observed across the whole study: Conclusions were limited by the relatively low number and heterogeneity of intestinal transplant patients. In patients with donor T cell macrochimerism, the allografts had high GvH to HvG T cell clonal ratios. Peak levels of circulating GvH clones were associated with declines in HvG clones early after transplant. GvH clones were found in recipient bone marrow, and some of the GvH clones appeared earlier in ileal mucosa or blood, which is consistent with an intestinal mucosal origin.

The library came from the immunoSEQ multiplex PCR assay. For most patients, genomic DNA was isolated with the Qiagen DNeasy Blood and Tissue Kit and sent frozen to Adaptive Biotechnologies for TCR sequencing. High-throughput TCR-beta CDR3 sequencing of genomic DNA from most patients was performed by Adaptive Biotechnologies. The paper's data handling went like this. Adaptive's ImmunoSEQ software was the source of the TCR sequencing data for 15 to 20 patients, while a few other patients were processed with MiXCR and VDJtools. To correct CD4 versus CD8 sorting errors, any sequence found in both subsets at a frequency ratio below 5:1 was removed. CDR3 nucleotide sequences shared between donor and recipient were removed because the origin of such sequences could not be assigned. Alloreactive clones required at least 2-fold expansion over unstimulated cells and minimum CFSE-low frequency of 0.002% (template counts) or 0.001% (read counts). A clone was considered mappable if detected in the sequenced pre-transplant spleen, lymph node, or MLR CFSE-low populations of the donor or recipient. Cumulative frequency of alloreactive clones was calculated as a percentage of all sequences weighted by copy number. Not all clones reach the TCRdb copy of this immuneACCESS table, which keeps in-frame sequences only. Checked studies attribute under half of the gap to unresolved V genes and leave the rest unexplained. V, J and clone size are those of that table, while D and trimming were read from the DNA. The sample records around 96,000 clones, roughly 92% of which are singletons. The ten largest clonotypes hold over 0.15% of the sample.

A word on this clone: Its antigen specificity is not known. Per-base quality was not reported, and no clone a single base away is much larger than it.

Taken with the paper, the label for time point translates to: cells obtained before transplantation from donor or recipient. CD3+CD4+ and CD3+CD8+ populations were FACS-sorted from unstimulated pre-transplant donor and recipient cells taken from spleen or lymph nodes. The CDR1 and CDR2 encoded by the germline V gene are SQVTM and ANQGSEA. V is trimmed back by 2 bases and J by 4 bases, and the junction contains 9 bases that no gene match accounts for. The CDR3 measures 16 amino acids from cysteine to phenylalanine. Here the CDR3 DNA is all that survives: 48 bases in frame from base 1. This sequence was found in a human donor who received an intestinal transplant. The sample here was unstimulated CD4+ T cells sorted from spleen or lymph node cells, taken before intestinal transplant. The chain was built from TRBV29-1 and TRBJ2-1; 9 bases in the middle match TRBD2. The encoded CDR3 is CSVEWREGLFYNEQFF. In nucleotides, the sequence is TGCAGCGTTGAATGGCGGGAGGGCCTGTTTTACAATGAGCAGTTCTTC.